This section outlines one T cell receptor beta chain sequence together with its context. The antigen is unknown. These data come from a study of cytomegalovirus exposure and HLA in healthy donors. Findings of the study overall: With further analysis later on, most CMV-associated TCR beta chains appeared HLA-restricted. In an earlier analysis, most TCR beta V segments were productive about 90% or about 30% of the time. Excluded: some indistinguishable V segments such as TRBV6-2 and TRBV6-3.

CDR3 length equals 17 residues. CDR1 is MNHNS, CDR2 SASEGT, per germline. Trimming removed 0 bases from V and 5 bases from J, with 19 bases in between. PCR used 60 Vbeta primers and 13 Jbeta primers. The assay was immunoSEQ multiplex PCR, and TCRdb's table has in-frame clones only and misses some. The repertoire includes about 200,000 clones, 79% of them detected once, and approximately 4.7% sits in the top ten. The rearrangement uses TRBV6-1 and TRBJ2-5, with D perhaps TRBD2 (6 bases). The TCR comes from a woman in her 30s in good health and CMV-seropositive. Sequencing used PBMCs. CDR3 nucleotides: TGTGCCAGCAGTGAAGCTAATGGGTGGGCAGGGAGGGAGACCCAGTACTTC. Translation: CASSEANGWAGRETQYF.